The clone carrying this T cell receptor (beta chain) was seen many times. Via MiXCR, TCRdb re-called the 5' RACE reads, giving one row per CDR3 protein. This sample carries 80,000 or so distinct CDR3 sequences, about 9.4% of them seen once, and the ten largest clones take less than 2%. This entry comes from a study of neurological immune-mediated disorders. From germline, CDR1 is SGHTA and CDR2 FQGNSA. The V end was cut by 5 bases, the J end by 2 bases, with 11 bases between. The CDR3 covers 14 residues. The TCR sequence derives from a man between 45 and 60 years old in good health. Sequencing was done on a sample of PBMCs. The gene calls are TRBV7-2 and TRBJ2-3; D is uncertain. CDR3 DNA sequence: TGTGCCAGCAGCCCCTCCAGTCCCACAGATACGCAGTATTTT. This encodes CASSPSSPTDTQYF.